A selection of T cell receptor beta chains follows, all from one sample in a study of Ad26.COV2.S vaccination and SARS-CoV-2 variants. Sequencing used immunoSEQ multiplex PCR; TCRdb keeps in-frame clones, though not all of them. Of around 400,000 clones listed, roughly 90% are singletons. Specimen: peripheral blood, collected in a trial of Ad26.COV2.S vaccine versus placebo. These receptors all stem from a person between 18 and 65 years old who received the Ad26.COV2.S COVID-19 vaccine or a placebo. Both conserved end residues are part of each CDR3. Fields, in order: J gene, clone size, V gene, D gene, CDR3 DNA, CDR3 protein. D genes are given only for firm matches. Size tells how often a clone was seen (once, few, many) or the class of an expanded clone, and some rows leave it out.

TRBJ2-5 - TRBV4-3 - TGCGCCAGCAGCCAAGATCGGAAGGACAACCAGTACTTC CASSQDRKDNQYF
TRBJ2-1 - TRBV7-9 TRBD2 TGTGCCAGCAGCCCGCTCGGACTAGCGGGAGCAGGTGAGCAGTTCTTC CASSPLGLAGAGEQFF
TRBJ1-5 - TRBV3-1/TRBV3-2 TRBD1 TGTGCCAGCAGCCAAGAAGAGGGGCAGGGGGCGGTGGCAGGTCAGCCCCAGCATTTT CASSQEEGQGAVAGQPQHF
TRBJ2-7 once TRBV23-1 - TGCGCCAGCAGTCACGGCAGGGTCTACGAGCAGTACTTC CASSHGRVYEQYF
TRBJ2-7 - TRBV6-5 - TGTGCCAGCAGTACCCTACGGGCAGGCTACGAGCAGTACTTC CASSTLRAGYEQYF
TRBJ2-2 - TRBV7-9 - TGTGCCAGCAGCCAACAGGGGTTGGGGGAGGAACGAACCGGGGAGCTGTTTTTT CASSQQGLGEERTGELFF
TRBJ2-3 - TRBV20-1 - TGCAGTGCTAACCCTTGGGGTACGCAGTATTTT CSANPWGTQYF
TRBJ1-5 - TRBV24-1 - TGTGCCACCAGTGATTTTATGGGGTCAGGAGGCGATAGCAATCAGCCCCAGCATTTT CATSDFMGSGGDSNQPQHF
TRBJ2-1 once TRBV6-2/TRBV6-3 TRBD2 TGTGCCAGCAGTTTCCTGACTAGCGGGCTCTACAATGAGCAGTTCTTC CASSFLTSGLYNEQFF
TRBJ2-2 - TRBV7-9 TRBD1 TGTGCCAGCAGTTCGGGACAGGGAATTAACACCGGGGAGCTGTTTTTT CASSSGQGINTGELFF
TRBJ2-5 - TRBV27 - TGTGCCAGCAGTTTATCGGTAGGAGAGACCCAGTACTTC CASSLSVGETQYF
TRBJ2-2 - TRBV12-3/TRBV12-4 - TGTGCCAGCAGTCCCAGAAACACCGGGGAGCTGTTTTTT CASSPRNTGELFF
TRBJ1-1 - TRBV6-5 - TGTGCCAGCAGCCGGCCGGACCAGGCGGTTACTGAAGCTTTCTTT CASSRPDQAVTEAFF
TRBJ1-1 - TRBV6-6 - TGTGCCAGCAACAAGGGGAGGACGAACACTGAAGCTTTCTTT CASNKGRTNTEAFF
TRBJ2-7 - TRBV7-9 TRBD2 TGTGCCAGCAGCTCGATAGCGGGAGGGGGCGAGCAGTACTTC CASSSIAGGGEQYF
TRBJ2-7 - TRBV4-3 - TGCGCCAGCAGCCAAGAATCAATCGTCGGGACATCCTCCTACGAGCAGTACTTC CASSQESIVGTSSYEQYF
TRBJ2-7 - TRBV5-1 - TGCGCCAGCAGCTTGGGTCCGGAAGGGCTCGAGCAGTACTTC CASSLGPEGLEQYF
TRBJ2-3 once TRBV6-2/TRBV6-3 TRBD1 TGTGCCAGCAGTTACTCCCTACTACAGGGGCGGGCAGATACGCAGTATTTT CASSYSLLQGRADTQYF
TRBJ2-1 - TRBV6-2/TRBV6-3 - TGTGCCAGCAGTCTAAGGACCCGCCGCCATGAGCAGTTCTTC CASSLRTRRHEQFF
TRBJ1-1 - TRBV30 - TGTGCCTGGAGTAACAATATGAACACTGAAGCTTTCTTT CAWSNNMNTEAFF
TRBJ2-1 - TRBV4-1 TRBD2 TGCGCCAGCAGCCAGGAGGGGCTAGCGGGCTACAATGAGCAGTTCTTC CASSQEGLAGYNEQFF
TRBJ1-2 - TRBV2 - TGTGCCAGCAGCAGGGTTAACTATGGCTACACCTTC CASSRVNYGYTF
TRBJ1-1 - TRBV7-9 - TGTGCCAGCAGCCCGGCCGTGAACACTGAAGCTTTCTTT CASSPAVNTEAFF
TRBJ1-4 - TRBV30 - TGTGCCTGGAGTGTAAGGGATACTAATGAAAAACTGTTTTTT CAWSVRDTNEKLFF
TRBJ1-4 - TRBV7-2 - TGTGCCAGCAGCGTCCGGGGGTCCCCTAATGAAAAACTGTTTTTT CASSVRGSPNEKLFF
TRBJ1-2 - TRBV5-1 - TGCGCCAGCAGCCTCGAGGGGGGCTATGGCTACACCTTC CASSLEGGYGYTF